The source of this TCR beta chain is a study of CD8 T cells in ankylosing spondylitis (dated by TCRdb to 2017 to 2019). At the level of the whole study: The study set out to find disease-linked TCR variants by profiling T cell receptor beta repertoires in ankylosing spondylitis patients and healthy donors. The whole study cohort included 95 to 130 healthy donors and around 24 ankylosing spondylitis patients. Samples of peripheral blood were taken, and for ankylosing spondylitis patients, synovial fluid was collected as well.

Sequencing took place on an Illumina HiSeq 2500. TCR beta libraries were prepared by quantitative 5'-RACE with molecular barcodes. The study's processing was this. A new computational method, built on a probabilistic model of VDJ rearrangement, was used to identify disease-linked TCR variants. The public reads were run again by TCRdb, first through fastp at Q25 and then through MiXCR, and only productive beta chains were kept. Duplicate CDR3 protein sequences are folded into a single record with the most common DNA and genes. The V and J calls were determined by TCRdb, not by the authors. This sample holds roughly 490,000 distinct CDR3 sequences; approximately 5.3% were observed only once. The leading ten clones occupy under 4.5% of the sample. In its sample, this clonotype was seen many times. Its antigen remains unidentified. No base quality information exists; no much larger clone differs at one position.

The germline V gene encodes CDR1 ENHRY and CDR2 SYGVKD. Trimming removed 6 bases from V and 3 bases from J; the gene matches leave 6 bases unexplained. The CDR3 spans 14 residues, from the cysteine through the phenylalanine. Only CDR3 DNA is held: 42 bases, read in frame from base 1. Overall study results and their limits: The disease-linked clones showed a CD8+ phenotype and occurred at relatively low frequencies in peripheral blood. Blood from ankylosing spondylitis patients appeared to be characterized by a TCR beta motif made up of several highly homologous amino acid variants. The disease-linked clones were reported to be significantly enriched in matched synovial fluid samples from ankylosing spondylitis patients. Some motif variants were previously reported in synovial fluid and blood of reactive arthritis patients, suggesting common disease-initiation mechanisms.

The chain is made from TRBV10-3 and TRBJ2-3, with 7 bases in between that match TRBD1. Sequencing was performed on blood, either unsorted or a sorted T cell fraction (not recorded which). This sequence was found in a male donor with ankylosing spondylitis. The encoded CDR3 is CAIRATGQTDTQYF. The DNA is as follows: TGTGCCATCAGGGCGACAGGGCAGACAGATACGCAGTATTTT.